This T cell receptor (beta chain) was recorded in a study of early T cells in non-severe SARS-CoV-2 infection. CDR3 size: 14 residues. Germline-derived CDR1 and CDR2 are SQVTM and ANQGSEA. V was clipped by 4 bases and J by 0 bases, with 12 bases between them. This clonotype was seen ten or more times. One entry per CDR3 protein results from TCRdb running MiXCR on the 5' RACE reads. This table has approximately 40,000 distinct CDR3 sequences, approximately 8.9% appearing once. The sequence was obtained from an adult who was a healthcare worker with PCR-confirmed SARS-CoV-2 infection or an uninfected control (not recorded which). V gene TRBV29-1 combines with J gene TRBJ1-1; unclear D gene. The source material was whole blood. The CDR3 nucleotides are TGCAGCGTTGGTGGGCCGGGGATGAACACTGAAGCTTTCTTT. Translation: CSVGGPGMNTEAFF. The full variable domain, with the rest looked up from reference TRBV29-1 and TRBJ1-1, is SAVISQKPSRDICQRGTSLTIQCQVDSQVTMMFWYRQQPGQSLTLIATANQGSEATYESGFVIDKFPISRPNLTFSTLTVSNMSPEDSSIYLCSVGGPGMNTEAFFGQGTRLTVV.